This T cell receptor beta chain was retrieved from a study of T-cell memory formation after mild COVID-19. About this clonotype: The target antigen is unknown.

Study-wide results and limits: Clones which contracted sat mainly in CM and EM if CD4+, and in EMRA if CD8+.

TCRdb passed the 5' RACE reads through MiXCR, listing each CDR3 protein once. The sample has fewer than 300,000 distinct CDR3 sequences; 15% to 20% are singletons. The origin of this receptor is a man aged 18 to 30 who had mild COVID-19 (a few samples of this study predate the infection). Cell type and time point are not known. The specimen sequenced was PBMCs or a T cell subset sorted from them (not recorded which).

CDR3 nucleotides: TGTGCCAGCAGCGCCGGGACTAGCGGGGGCCGACAGTATTTT. As protein: CASSAGTSGGRQYF. The V call is TRBV25-1, the J call TRBJ2-3; TRBD2 matches at 14 bases. The CDR3 totals 14 residues. V gave up 6 bases and J gave up 12 bases; unmatched junction bases: 8. Germline V gene data show CDR1 as MGHDK and CDR2 as SYGVNS.